This entry describes one TCR beta chain. Additional DNA sequences in this sample encode the identical CDR3. This sample was taken from a study of blood T cell repertoires in COVID-19. Study-level background: Specimens from acute and convalescent COVID-19 originated in the United States, Italy and Spain.

Trimming left V 1 base short and J 0 bases short, with 8 bases between. The CDR3 length is 15 residues. Germline lookup yields CDR1 SGDLS and CDR2 YYNGEE. In the original workflow: Reference gene primers were amplified, and this amplification served to estimate nucleated cell counts. Libraries were prepared by immunoSEQ multiplex PCR; TCRdb keeps only in-frame clonotypes and omits some of them. That table gives V, J and clone size, and the DNA gave D and trimming. Among roughly 250,000 clones, about 88% were seen once, and the ten largest hold approximately 1.5%. All recovered Cohort 3 donors got two negative PCRs, got clearance, or saw symptom resolution.

This chain connects TRBV9 to TRBJ1-3; no clear D. The TCR comes from a woman aged 45-59 years who had recovered from COVID-19. Sequencing input: PBMCs or T cells enriched from blood (not recorded which). CDR3 in DNA: TGTGCCAGCAGCGTAACAGATAGCTCTGGAAACACCATATATTTT. Translating it yields CASSVTDSSGNTIYF. Filled out from reference TRBV9 and TRBJ1-3, the complete variable domain reads DSGVTQTPKHLITATGQRVTLRCSPRSGDLSVYWYQQSLDQGLQFLIQYYNGEERAKGNILERFSAQQFPDLHSELNLSSLELGDSALYFCASSVTDSSGNTIYFGEGSWLTVV.